Sequencing of this T cell receptor beta chain was carried out in a study of monozygotic twins with inflammatory bowel disease. The CDR3 has 13 amino acids. The V gene's germline CDR1 is SGHRS and CDR2 YFSETQ. Each of the TCR libraries took around 3.5 ug of total RNA. Generation of cDNA took place in eight separate reactions per sample. During cDNA synthesis, UMIs that each contained a 6-nucleotide sample barcode were added by means of template switching. TCRalpha and TCRbeta cDNA went through nested PCRs of roughly 16 and 10 cycles, two in total. From the 5' RACE reads, TCRdb lists one entry per CDR3 protein and no DNA. Here the sample table reports tens of thousands of distinct CDR3 sequences.

Sequencing was carried out using blood. J is TRBJ1-2 and V is TRBV5-1; lacking DNA, the TRBD1 call made by TCRdb goes unchecked. The source is a human donor with ulcerative colitis or Crohn's disease, or a healthy co-twin of an affected twin (not recorded which). This chain's CDR3 is CASDETGGAGYTF.